A single sample gave rise to the 27 T cell receptor beta chains below, sequenced in a study of identical twins' blood T cells. Each CDR3 protein gets one entry after TCRdb re-called the 5' RACE reads with MiXCR. The data show roughly 380,000 distinct CDR3 sequences, about 28% seen once. The material sequenced was PBMCs. Receptors were obtained from a woman aged 18-49 years in good health.

This clonotype was observed once. The rearrangement links TRBV5-4 to TRBJ2-2; D remains unclear. This CDR3 region has 15 residues. The germline V gene encodes CDR1 SGHNT and CDR2 YYREEE (reference sequence). V was shortened by 0 bases and J by 4 bases, with 10 bases between the two germline ends. CDR3 nucleotide sequence: TGTGCCAGCAGCTTGGACTTAATGGGCACCGGGGAGCTGTTTTTT. Its protein product is CASSLDLMGTGELFF. Full variable domain (missing parts from reference TRBV5-4 and TRBJ2-2): ETGVTQSPTHLIKTRGQQVTLRCSSQSGHNTVSWYQQALGQGPQFIFQYYREEENGRGNFPPRFSGLQFPNYSSELNVNALELDDSALYLCASSLDLMGTGELFFGEGSRLTVL.

This clonotype was seen ten or more times. This chain joins TRBV6-6 and TRBJ2-2; TRBD1 matches at 11 bases. The ends lost 4 bases at V and 5 bases at J; junction bases unmatched: 6. The CDR3 extends over 16 amino acids. CDR1 is MNHNY, CDR2 SVGAGI, per germline (reference sequence). The chain's CDR3 is CASSSDRGRRTGELFF. As DNA, the CDR3 is TGTGCCAGCAGTTCGGACAGGGGGCGCAGAACCGGGGAGCTGTTTTTT.

This clonotype was picked up one time. CDR3 in DNA: TGTGCCAGCTCACCAGCGGCAGGGCGCAATTCACCCCTCCACTTT. It yields the protein CASSPAAGRNSPLHF. This chain joins TRBV18 and TRBJ1-6; a possible D gene is TRBD1 (5 bases). Trimming took 2 bases from V and 7 from J, leaving 12 bases between them. CDR3 length equals 15 residues. In germline, CDR1 is KGHSH, CDR2 LQKENI.

The chain links TRBV7-8 to TRBJ2-7; D is uncertain. The CDR3 consists of 16 residues. Germline V gene data show CDR1 as SGHVS and CDR2 as FQNEAQ. V shed 1 base and J shed 0 bases, with 13 bases lying between them. The CDR3 loop reads CASSLDGLWGSYEQYF. CDR3 sequence (DNA): TGTGCCAGCAGCTTAGACGGCCTCTGGGGCTCCTACGAGCAGTACTTC.

The chain links TRBV28 to TRBJ2-2, with D hard to call. The CDR3 is made up of 12 amino acids. CDR1 and CDR2 (germline): MDHEN, SYDVKM. Trimming removed 7 bases at V and 0 bases at J, with 3 bases between. CDR3 sequence: CASTANTGELFF. In nucleotides, the CDR3 is TGTGCCAGCACAGCGAACACCGGGGAGCTGTTTTTT.

The rearrangement joins TRBV20-1 to TRBJ1-4, with D possibly matching TRBD1 (5 bases). Germline V gene data show CDR1 as DFQATT and CDR2 as SNEGSKA (reference sequence). This CDR3 spans 12 amino acids. The CDR3 coding sequence is TGCAGGCGGGGGAGGGGAGGCGAAAAACTGTTTTTT. Translated, it gives CRRGRGGEKLFF.

The V and J genes are TRBV20-1 and TRBJ2-3, with 7 bases identical to TRBD2. This CDR3 contains 13 residues. V was clipped by 7 bases and J by 5 bases; unmatched bases: 9. Germline assignment: CDR1 DFQATT and CDR2 SNEGSKA (reference sequence). CDR3 bases: TGCAGTGTATTTAGGACTAGAAGAGATACGCAGTATTTT. Amino acid sequence: CSVFRTRRDTQYF.

The rearrangement uses TRBV12-5 and TRBJ2-2; D call uncertain. V lost 5 bases and J 6 bases, leaving 10 bases between the germline ends. This CDR3 spans 13 amino acids. The germline V gene encodes CDR1 LGHNT and CDR2 FRNRAP. The CDR3 here is CASGPGLAGELFF. CDR3 coding DNA: TGTGCTAGTGGTCCTGGGCTCGCCGGGGAGCTGTTTTTT.

This clonotype was counted a single time. This rearrangement joins TRBV29-1 to TRBJ1-1; D ambiguous. Trimming took 3 bases from V and 1 from J, leaving 12 bases between them. This CDR3 comprises 14 residues. Germline CDR1 SQVTM, CDR2 ANQGSEA. The CDR3 sequence: CSVEGWRENTEAFF. The CDR3, as DNA: TGCAGCGTTGAGGGTTGGAGAGAGAACACTGAAGCTTTCTTT. The full variable domain, rest sourced from reference TRBV29-1 and TRBJ1-1, is SAVISQKPSRDICQRGTSLTIQCQVDSQVTMMFWYRQQPGQSLTLIATANQGSEATYESGFVIDKFPISRPNLTFSTLTVSNMSPEDSSIYLCSVEGWRENTEAFFGQGTRLTVV.

This clonotype was detected many times. The rearrangement uses TRBV20-1 and TRBJ2-1; 9 nucleotides match TRBD2. Germline trimming cut 7 bases from V and 0 bases from J; bases unmatched to any gene: 4. CDR1 and CDR2 (germline): DFQATT, SNEGSKA (reference sequence). The CDR3 totals 14 residues. The CDR3 DNA follows: TGCAGTGTCCGTAGCGGGAGCTCCTACAATGAGCAGTTCTTC. Residues: CSVRSGSSYNEQFF.

Only a few counts were recorded for this clonotype. The V gene is TRBV6-2 or TRBV6-3, the J gene TRBJ1-1; D is possibly TRBD1 (5 bases). V was clipped by 6 bases and J by 4 bases, with 12 bases between them. CDR3 size: 13 residues. CDR1 and CDR2 from the germline V gene are MNHEY and SVGEGT. CDR3 DNA sequence: TGTGCCAGCAGGATTCAGGGTGGCACTGAAGCTTTCTTT. It is translated as CASRIQGGTEAFF.

The rearrangement links TRBV20-1 to TRBJ1-1; tentative D call: TRBD1 (5 bases). The length of the CDR3 is 12 residues. Germline V gene lookup returns CDR1 DFQATT and CDR2 SNEGSKA (reference sequence). With 7 bases removed from V and 4 bases from J, the gap between germline ends came to 13 bases. CDR3 coding DNA: TGCAGTGTTGGGGGTTCGGGCACTGAAGCTTTCTTT. Protein: CSVGGSGTEAFF.

DNA for the CDR3: TGTGCCAGTCCCCCTCCTAGGTACACAGATACGCAGTATTTT. The encoded protein is CASPPPRYTDTQYF. This chain connects TRBV7-2 to TRBJ2-3; D remains unclear. This CDR3 contains 14 residues. Germline V gene data show CDR1 as SGHTA and CDR2 as FQGNSA. Trimming took off 9 bases at V and 2 bases at J, with 15 bases between the two ends.

V is TRBV14 and J is TRBJ1-1; D unclear. This CDR3 is 13 amino acids long. Between the trimmed V and J ends, which lost 4 bases and 0 bases, there was a span of 6 bases. Germline lookup yields CDR1 SGHDN and CDR2 FVKESK. The CDR3 here is CASSRVLNTEAFF. In nucleotides, the CDR3 is TGTGCCAGCAGCCGGGTCTTGAACACTGAAGCTTTCTTT.

The CDR3 bases are TGTGCCAGCAGTTACATGGCGGGGGAGCTGTTTTTT. It encodes CASSYMAGELFF. This rearrangement joins TRBV6-2 or TRBV6-3 to TRBJ2-2; D remains ambiguous. The germline V and J ends were trimmed by 2 bases and 8 bases, with 6 bases remaining between them. This CDR3 is 12 amino acids long. CDR1 MNHEY and CDR2 SVGEGT come from the germline V gene.

This clonotype has only a few counts. The rearrangement joins TRBV7-9 to TRBJ1-1; D not resolved. The CDR3 has 11 amino acids. Between the trimmed V and J ends, which lost 6 bases and 3 bases, there was a span of 5 bases. Germline V gene data show CDR1 as SEHNR and CDR2 as FQNEAQ (reference sequence). The CDR3, as DNA: TGTGCCAGCAGAGTGGACACTGAAGCTTTCTTT. Amino acids: CASRVDTEAFF.

The chain uses TRBV7-9 and TRBJ2-1; possible D gene TRBD1, 6 bases. Germline lookup yields CDR1 SEHNR and CDR2 FQNEAQ (reference sequence). The length of the CDR3 is 13 residues. The V end lost 6 bases, the J end lost 5 bases, and 11 bases lay between the germline ends. CDR3 in DNA: TGTGCCAGCAGAATAGGACAGAACAATGAGCAGTTCTTC. Translation gives CASRIGQNNEQFF.

The genes are TRBV5-1 and TRBJ2-2; either TRBD1 or TRBD2 may fit D (5 bases each). The CDR3 length is 13 residues. Trimming pared 8 bases from V and 4 bases from J, leaving 12 bases between. The germline V gene has CDR1 SGHRS and CDR2 YFSETQ. The CDR3 DNA reads TGCGCCAGTGCCGGGACCGCCACCGGGGAGCTGTTTTTT. Protein sequence: CASAGTATGELFF.

The V gene is TRBV12-3 or TRBV12-4, the J gene TRBJ1-1; tentatively, D is TRBD1 (5 bases). V was trimmed by 6 bases and J by 9 bases, leaving 11 bases between them. CDR3 length: 11 amino acids. CDR3 sequence: CASSWSGQAFF. The CDR3 bases are TGTGCCAGCAGCTGGTCGGGACAAGCTTTCTTT.

The V call is TRBV6-5, the J call TRBJ1-1; D gene unclear. V was pared by 8 bases and J by 11 bases, with 18 bases between. CDR1 and CDR2 from the germline V gene are MNHEY and SVGAGI. This CDR3 has 12 residues. The CDR3 DNA is TGTGCCAGCGGCCCCCACGGGATGAGGGCTTTCTTT. Translation: CASGPHGMRAFF.

This clonotype was picked up a small number of times. The V and J genes are TRBV14 and TRBJ2-1, with no clear D. CDR1 SGHDN and CDR2 FVKESK come from the germline V gene. This CDR3 is 14 amino acids long. Trimming left V 2 bases short and J 10 bases short, with 15 bases between. The CDR3 sequence: CASSQIDVREEQFF. CDR3 bases: TGTGCCAGCAGCCAAATTGATGTTCGAGAAGAGCAGTTCTTC.

V gene TRBV2 combines with J gene TRBJ1-2, with D uncertain. From germline, CDR1 is SNHLY and CDR2 FYNNEI. With 2 bases removed from V and 4 bases from J, the gap between germline ends came to 14 bases. The CDR3 length is 15 residues. The CDR3: CASSETGGTAYGYTF. The CDR3 DNA reads as TGTGCCAGCAGTGAAACCGGCGGTACGGCCTATGGCTACACCTTC.

This clonotype has a handful of counts. The rearrangement uses TRBV18 and TRBJ2-1; 8 nucleotides match TRBD2. The germline gives CDR1 KGHSH, CDR2 LQKENI. V lost 0 bases and J lost 5; bases outside the gene matches: 3. The CDR3 runs to 15 residues. In DNA, the CDR3 is TGTGCCAGCTCACCACCATCTAGCGGGCACAATGAGCAGTTCTTC. Encoded protein: CASSPPSSGHNEQFF.

This clonotype was picked up a small number of times. The chain has TRBV29-1 and TRBJ2-3; 7 bases are shared with TRBD1. Trimming cost V 4 bases and J 7 bases; bases outside gene matches: 14. The germline CDR1 and CDR2 sequences are SQVTM and ANQGSEA. The CDR3 is made up of 15 amino acids. The CDR3 loop is CSVARTGTTVNTQYF. The CDR3 DNA reads as TGCAGCGTTGCCCGGACAGGCACCACCGTAAATACGCAGTATTTT.

The chain employs TRBV5-1 and TRBJ2-2; no reliable D call. The ends were cut back, 2 bases at V and 6 bases at J, with 8 bases in the middle. CDR1 and CDR2 (germline): SGHRS, YFSETQ. The CDR3 has 13 residues. The CDR3 DNA is TGCGCCAGCAGCTTTTTAGCCTCCGGGGAGCTGTTTTTT. It translates to CASSFLASGELFF.

For this clonotype: Its ends do not fully match the called genes, so a read error is possible. The rearrangement joins TRBV10-3 to TRBJ1-2; D gene ambiguous. Germline CDR1 is ENHRY and CDR2 is SYGVKD. This CDR3 contains 15 residues. The CDR3 DNA sequence: TGTGCCGTCAGTGGCTCTAGCGGGATAAACTATGGCTACACCTTC. Protein: CAVSGSSGINYGYTF.

In regard to this clonotype: Its ends do not fully match the called genes, so a read error is possible. The chain combines TRBV20-1 with TRBJ2-1; 10 nucleotides agree with TRBD2. The CDR3 is 17 amino acids. CDR1 and CDR2 (germline): DFQATT, SNEGSKA (reference sequence). This CDR3 is CSARDASGGSSCNEQFF. The CDR3 nucleotides are TGCAGTGCTAGAGATGCTAGCGGGGGTTCCTCCTGCAATGAGCAGTTCTTC.